The source of this T cell receptor beta chain is a study of cytomegalovirus exposure and HLA in healthy donors. About this clone: Its antigen remains unknown.

Overall study results and limits: A few CMV-associated chains were confirmed in vitro to be specific for CMV antigens.

There are 15 residues in the CDR3. Looked up from germline, CDR1 is SGHNT and CDR2 is YYREEE (reference sequence). V dropped 5 bases and J dropped 0; count of bases not matched to a gene: 4. 13 Jbeta primers and 60 Vbeta primers were used for the PCR. Some clones are missing from TCRdb's copy, which holds only in-frame ones; the method was immunoSEQ multiplex PCR. The data contain about 200,000 clones, around 77% of them singletons. Sequencing input: PBMCs. This TCR derives from a woman in her twenties or thirties in good health and CMV-seronegative. V gene TRBV5-4 combines with J gene TRBJ1-4; TRBD1 matches 7 bases. The chain's CDR3 is CASSTGTATNEKLFF. CDR3 in DNA: TGTGCCAGCAGTACCGGGACAGCAACTAATGAAAAACTGTTTTTT. Filled out from reference TRBV5-4 and TRBJ1-4, the complete variable domain reads ETGVTQSPTHLIKTRGQQVTLRCSSQSGHNTVSWYQQALGQGPQFIFQYYREEENGRGNFPPRFSGLQFPNYSSELNVNALELDDSALYLCASSTGTATNEKLFFGSGTQLSVL.